This TCR beta chain derives from a study of memory B cells and T cells in multiple sclerosis. Sequencing was performed with immunoSEQ multiplex PCR; in TCRdb, only in-frame clones are kept and a portion is missing. This table has about 32,000 clones, 86% appearing once. V was clipped by 5 bases and J by 5 bases; unmatched bases: 7. Germline CDR1 reads MNHEY; CDR2 reads SVGAGI. CDR3 length: 14 residues. After stimulus-free culture, autoproliferating CFSE-dim and non-proliferating CFSE-high T cells were sequenced separately. Pooled replicate wells came from around 5x10^7 CFSE-labeled PBMCs cultured 7 days without stimulus. CFSE at about 0.5 uM labeled the PBMCs, which were then cultured unstimulated. A note on this clone: Antigen unknown.

The sample consisted of PBMCs from blood kept in culture. The genes are TRBV6-5 and TRBJ2-5; 8 bases are shared with TRBD1. This TCR was recovered from a human donor with multiple sclerosis. CDR3 DNA: TGTGCCAGCAGTCGGACAGGGCTATGGGAGACCCAGTACTTC. It is translated as CASSRTGLWETQYF.